One and the same sample provided the 4 T cell receptor beta chains below, sequenced in a study of shared clonotypes between healthy human individuals. Method: immunoSEQ multiplex PCR; TCRdb's copy keeps in-frame clones and lacks some. The sample consists of more than 1.2 million clones, 98% of them appearing once. Specimen: naive CD4+ T cells sorted from blood. The subset is: CD45RA+ positively selected. The receptors shown here come from a man aged 25-45 years in good health.

The chain uses TRBV18 and TRBJ2-3, with D unresolved. CDR1 is KGHSH, CDR2 LQKENI, per germline. V lost 2 bases to trimming and J lost 1 base, with 13 bases between them. The CDR3 sequence is 16 residues long. This chain's CDR3 is CASSPKSGSRTDTQYF. In DNA, the CDR3 is TGTGCCAGCTCACCAAAATCTGGGTCACGCACAGATACGCAGTATTTT.

The chain carries TRBV7-6 and TRBJ2-5, with 7 bases aligning to TRBD2. Per germline, CDR1 SGHVS and CDR2 FNYEAQ. The CDR3 has 16 amino acids. The V gene end was trimmed by 4 bases and the J gene end by 1 base; junction bases not matched to a gene: 9. CDR3 sequence reads: CASSYSGLAAQETQYF. The CDR3 DNA reads TGTGCCAGCAGCTACTCGGGGCTAGCGGCCCAAGAGACCCAGTACTTC.

The count of this clone is one. V is TRBV7-6 and J is TRBJ2-5; the D is unclear. Trimming removed 0 bases at V and 0 bases at J, with 5 bases between. In germline, CDR1 is SGHVS, CDR2 FNYEAQ. CDR3 size: 14 residues. The CDR3 bases are TGTGCCAGCAGCTTAGCAGACAACCAAGAGACCCAGTACTTC. This encodes CASSLADNQETQYF. Complete variable domain (other parts from reference TRBV7-6 and TRBJ2-5): GAGVSQSPRYKVTKRGQDVALRCDPISGHVSLYWYRQALGQGPEFLTYFNYEAQQDKSGLPNDRFSAERPEGSISTLTIQRTEQRDSAMYRCASSLADNQETQYFGPGTRLLVL.

The chain uses TRBV10-3 and TRBJ2-1; D is ambiguous. V dropped 2 bases and J dropped 3 bases, with 8 bases sitting between them. The germline CDR1 and CDR2 sequences are ENHRY and SYGVKD. This CDR3 is built from 14 residues. The CDR3 region has the DNA TGTGCCATCAGTGAGACGAGAGGCTACAATGAGCAGTTCTTC. Translating gives CAISETRGYNEQFF.